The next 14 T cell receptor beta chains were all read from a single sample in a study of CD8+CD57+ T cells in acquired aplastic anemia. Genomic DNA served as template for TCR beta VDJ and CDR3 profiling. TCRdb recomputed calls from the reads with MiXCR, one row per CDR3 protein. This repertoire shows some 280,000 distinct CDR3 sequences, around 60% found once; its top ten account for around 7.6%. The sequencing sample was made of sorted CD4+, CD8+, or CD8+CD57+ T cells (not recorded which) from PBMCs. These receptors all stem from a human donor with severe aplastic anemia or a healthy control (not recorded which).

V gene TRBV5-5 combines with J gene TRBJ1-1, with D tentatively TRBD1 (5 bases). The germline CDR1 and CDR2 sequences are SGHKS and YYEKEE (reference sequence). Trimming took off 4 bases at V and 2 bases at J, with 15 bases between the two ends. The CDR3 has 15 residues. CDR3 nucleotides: TGTGCCAGCAGCCGTTGGGGAGGGGATAACACTGAAGCTTTCTTT. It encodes CASSRWGGDNTEAFF.

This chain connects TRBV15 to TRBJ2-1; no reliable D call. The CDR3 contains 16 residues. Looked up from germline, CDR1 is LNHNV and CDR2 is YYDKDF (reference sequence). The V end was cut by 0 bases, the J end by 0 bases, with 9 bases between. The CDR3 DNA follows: TGTGCCACCAGCAGAGATCTGACTGTCTCCTACAATGAGCAGTTCTTC. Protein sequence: CATSRDLTVSYNEQFF.

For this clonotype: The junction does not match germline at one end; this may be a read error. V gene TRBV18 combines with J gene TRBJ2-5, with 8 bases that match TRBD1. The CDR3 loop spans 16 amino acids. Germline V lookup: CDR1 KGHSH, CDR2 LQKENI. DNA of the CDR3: TGTGCCAGCTCTCCACTCCAACAGGGGGACCAAGAGACCCAGTACTTC. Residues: CASSPLQQGDQETQYF.

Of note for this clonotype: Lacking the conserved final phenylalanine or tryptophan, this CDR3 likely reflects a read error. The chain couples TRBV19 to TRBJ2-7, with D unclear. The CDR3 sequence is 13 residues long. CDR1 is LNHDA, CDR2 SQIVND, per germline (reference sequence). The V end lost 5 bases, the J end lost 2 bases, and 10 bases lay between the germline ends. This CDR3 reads CASSAGFAYEQYL. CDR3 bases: TGTGCCAGTAGTGCTGGGTTTGCCTACGAGCAGTACCTC.

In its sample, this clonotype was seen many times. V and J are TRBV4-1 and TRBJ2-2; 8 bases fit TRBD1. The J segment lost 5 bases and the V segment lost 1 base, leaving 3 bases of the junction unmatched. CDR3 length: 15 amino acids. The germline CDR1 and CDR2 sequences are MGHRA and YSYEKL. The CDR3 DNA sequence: TGCGCCAGCAGCCAAGTCGACAGGGGTACCGGGGAGCTGTTTTTT. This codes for CASSQVDRGTGELFF.

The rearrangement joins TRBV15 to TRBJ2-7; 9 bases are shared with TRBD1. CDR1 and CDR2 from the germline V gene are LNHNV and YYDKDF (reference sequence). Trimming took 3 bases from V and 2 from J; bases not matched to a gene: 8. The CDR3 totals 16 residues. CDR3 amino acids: CATSSSPGTGTYEQYF. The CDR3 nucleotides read TGTGCCACCAGCAGCTCCCCCGGGACAGGGACCTACGAGCAGTACTTC.

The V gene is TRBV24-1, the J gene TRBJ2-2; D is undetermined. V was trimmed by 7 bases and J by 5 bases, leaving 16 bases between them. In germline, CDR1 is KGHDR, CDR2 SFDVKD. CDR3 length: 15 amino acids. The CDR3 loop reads CATRQDGRTTGELFF. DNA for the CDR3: TGTGCCACCAGGCAGGACGGGCGAACTACCGGGGAGCTGTTTTTT.

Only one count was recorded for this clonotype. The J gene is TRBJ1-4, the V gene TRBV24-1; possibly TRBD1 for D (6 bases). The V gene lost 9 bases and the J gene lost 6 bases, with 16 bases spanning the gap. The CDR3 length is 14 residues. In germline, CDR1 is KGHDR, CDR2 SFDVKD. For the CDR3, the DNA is TGTGCCACCGATCCGGAGGGGGGGGATGAAAAACTGTTTTTT. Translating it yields CATDPEGGDEKLFF.

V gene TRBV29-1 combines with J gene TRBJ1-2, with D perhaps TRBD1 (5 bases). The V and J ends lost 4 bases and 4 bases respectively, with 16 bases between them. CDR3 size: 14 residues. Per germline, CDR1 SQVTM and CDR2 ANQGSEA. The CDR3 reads CSVGPVGTSYGYTF. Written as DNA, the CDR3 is TGCAGCGTTGGTCCGGTAGGGACTTCCTATGGCTACACCTTC.

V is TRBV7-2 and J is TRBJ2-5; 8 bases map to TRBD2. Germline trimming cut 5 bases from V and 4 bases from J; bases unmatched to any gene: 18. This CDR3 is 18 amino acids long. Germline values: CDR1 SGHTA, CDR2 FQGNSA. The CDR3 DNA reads TGTGCCAGCAGCCCCCCCAACCCATACGGGGGGGCCGGAGAGACCCAGTACTTC. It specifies CASSPPNPYGGAGETQYF.

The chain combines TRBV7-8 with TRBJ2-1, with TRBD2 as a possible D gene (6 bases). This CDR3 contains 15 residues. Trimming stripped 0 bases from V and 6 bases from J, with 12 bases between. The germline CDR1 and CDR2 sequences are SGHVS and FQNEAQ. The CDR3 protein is CASSLAGGPINEQFF. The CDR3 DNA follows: TGTGCCAGCAGCTTAGCGGGGGGACCCATCAATGAGCAGTTCTTC. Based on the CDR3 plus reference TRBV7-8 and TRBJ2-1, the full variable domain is GAGVSQSPRYKVAKRGQDVALRCDPISGHVSLFWYQQALGQGPEFLTYFQNEAQLDKSGLPSDRFFAERPEGSVSTLKIQRTQQEDSAVYLCASSLAGGPINEQFFGPGTRLTVL.

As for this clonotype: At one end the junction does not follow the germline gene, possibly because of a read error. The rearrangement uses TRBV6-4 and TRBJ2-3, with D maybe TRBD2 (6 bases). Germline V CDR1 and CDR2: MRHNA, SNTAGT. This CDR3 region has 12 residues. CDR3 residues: CASSEGGDTQYF. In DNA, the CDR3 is TGTGCCAGCAGTGAGGGGGGAGATACGCAATATTTT.

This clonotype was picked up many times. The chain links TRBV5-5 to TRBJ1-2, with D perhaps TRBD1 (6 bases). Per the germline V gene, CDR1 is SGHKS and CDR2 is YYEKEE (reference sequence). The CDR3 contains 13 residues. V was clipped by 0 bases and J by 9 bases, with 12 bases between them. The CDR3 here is CASSLGQVGRYTF. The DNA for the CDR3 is TGTGCCAGCAGCTTGGGACAGGTCGGCCGCTACACCTTC.

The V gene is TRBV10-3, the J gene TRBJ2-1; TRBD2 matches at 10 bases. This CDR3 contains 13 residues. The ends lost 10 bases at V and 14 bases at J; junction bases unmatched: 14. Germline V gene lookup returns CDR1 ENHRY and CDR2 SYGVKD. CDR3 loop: CATRQTGTSVEFF. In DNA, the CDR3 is TGTGCCACCCGACAGACCGGGACTAGCGTAGAGTTCTTC.